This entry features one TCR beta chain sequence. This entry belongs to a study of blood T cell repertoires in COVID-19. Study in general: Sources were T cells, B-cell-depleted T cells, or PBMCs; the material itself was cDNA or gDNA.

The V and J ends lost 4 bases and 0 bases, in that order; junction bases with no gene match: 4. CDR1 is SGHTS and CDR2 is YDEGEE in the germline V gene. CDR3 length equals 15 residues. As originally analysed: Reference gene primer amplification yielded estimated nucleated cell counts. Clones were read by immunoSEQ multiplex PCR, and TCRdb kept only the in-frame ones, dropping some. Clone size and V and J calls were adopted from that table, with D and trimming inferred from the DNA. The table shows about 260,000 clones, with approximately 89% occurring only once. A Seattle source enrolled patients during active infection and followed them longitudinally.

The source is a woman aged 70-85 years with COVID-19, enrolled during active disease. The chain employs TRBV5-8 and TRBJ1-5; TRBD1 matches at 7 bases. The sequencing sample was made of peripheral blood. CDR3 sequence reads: CASSPTGNSNQPQHF. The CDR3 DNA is TGTGCCAGCAGCCCGACAGGGAATAGCAATCAGCCCCAGCATTTT.